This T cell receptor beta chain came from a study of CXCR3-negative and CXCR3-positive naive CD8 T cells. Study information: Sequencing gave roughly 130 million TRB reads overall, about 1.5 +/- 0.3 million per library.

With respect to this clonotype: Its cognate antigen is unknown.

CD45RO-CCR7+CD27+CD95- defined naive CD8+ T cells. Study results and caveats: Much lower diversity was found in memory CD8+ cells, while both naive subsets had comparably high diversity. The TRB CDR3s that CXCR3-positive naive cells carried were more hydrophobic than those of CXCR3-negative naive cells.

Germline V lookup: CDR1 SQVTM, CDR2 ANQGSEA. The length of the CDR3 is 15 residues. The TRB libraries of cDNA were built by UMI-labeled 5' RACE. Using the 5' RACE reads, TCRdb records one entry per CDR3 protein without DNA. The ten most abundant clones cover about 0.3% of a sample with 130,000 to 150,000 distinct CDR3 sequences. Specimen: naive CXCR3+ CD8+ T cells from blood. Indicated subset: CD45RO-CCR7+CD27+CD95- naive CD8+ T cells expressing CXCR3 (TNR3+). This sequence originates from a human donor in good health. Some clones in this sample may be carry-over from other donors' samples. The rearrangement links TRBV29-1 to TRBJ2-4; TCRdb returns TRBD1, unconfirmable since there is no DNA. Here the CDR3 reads CSVAGGPSQGNIQYF.